These 29 T cell receptor beta chains were all obtained from the same sample, sequenced in a study of CD8 T cells in ankylosing spondylitis. Each CDR3 protein is one row after TCRdb ran MiXCR on the 5' RACE reads. The profile shows under 300,000 distinct CDR3 sequences, roughly a tenth of them singletons. Sequencing used blood, either unsorted or a sorted T cell fraction (not recorded which). The receptors come from a male donor with ankylosing spondylitis or in good health (not recorded which).

This clonotype was seen at least ten times. The chain has TRBV5-1 and TRBJ2-1; no definite D call. With 2 bases removed from V and 4 bases from J, the gap between germline ends came to 7 bases. The CDR3 is 13 amino acids. Germline V CDR1 and CDR2: SGHRS, YFSETQ. CDR3 sequence (DNA): TGCGCCAGCAGCTTCAGCAGGTACAATGAGCAGTTCTTC. This sequence encodes CASSFSRYNEQFF.

This clonotype was recorded many times. The chain couples TRBV24-1 to TRBJ2-2; a possible D gene is TRBD1 (5 bases). Germline V gene sequence: CDR1 KGHDR, CDR2 SFDVKD. The CDR3 sequence is 12 residues long. V was clipped by 9 bases and J by 2 bases, with 6 bases between them. In nucleotides, the CDR3 is TGTGCCACCGGACAAAACACCGGGGAGCTGTTTTTT. Protein: CATGQNTGELFF.

This clonotype was seen repeatedly, ten times or more. The rearrangement joins TRBV12-3 or TRBV12-4 to TRBJ2-3, with 10 positions matching TRBD2. CDR3 size: 16 residues. Trimming took 3 bases from V and 4 from J; bases not matched to a gene: 7. This chain's CDR3 is CASSFDSGRVADTQYF. The CDR3 DNA follows: TGTGCCAGCAGTTTCGACAGCGGGAGGGTTGCAGATACGCAGTATTTT.

This clonotype was counted many times. This chain uses TRBV29-1 with TRBJ2-2, with TRBD1 as a possible D gene (6 bases). The length of the CDR3 is 12 residues. Germline CDR1 is SQVTM and CDR2 is ANQGSEA. V lost 7 bases and J lost 5, with 11 bases in between. CDR3 in amino acids: CSGEQGTGELFF. The DNA of the CDR3 is TGCAGCGGGGAACAGGGAACCGGGGAGCTGTTTTTT.

This clonotype was observed many times. This chain links TRBV29-1 with TRBJ1-3; no clear D gene. Germline V gene lookup returns CDR1 SQVTM and CDR2 ANQGSEA. Trimming pared 6 bases from V and 0 bases from J, leaving 9 bases between. This CDR3 comprises 13 residues. CDR3 in DNA: TGCAGCGTGGAGGTAGTCTCTGGAAACACCATATATTTT. Translating gives CSVEVVSGNTIYF.

This chain joins TRBV7-2 and TRBJ2-5; 7 positions match TRBD1. CDR3 length: 15 amino acids. V lost 5 bases to trimming and J lost 0 bases; unmatched junction nucleotides: 6. The V gene's germline CDR1 is SGHTA and CDR2 FQGNSA. CDR3 region: CASSRDSWYQETQYF. In DNA, the CDR3 is TGTGCCAGCAGCAGGGACAGTTGGTACCAAGAGACCCAGTACTTC.

Remarks on this clonotype: It may be a read error: a sequence one base away is much more abundant. The V and J genes are TRBV7-2 and TRBJ2-1; 9 bases agree with TRBD2. CDR3 length equals 14 residues. The germline gives CDR1 SGHTA, CDR2 FQGNSA. The CDR3 here is CASSLDLAGNAQFF. The CDR3, as DNA: TGTGCCAGCAGCTTAGATCTAGCGGGAAATGCGCAGTTCTTC.

This clonotype was counted a few times. The CDR3 here is CASSRSRGADTQYF. The DNA of the CDR3 is TGTGCCAGCAGCCGCAGTAGGGGGGCAGATACGCAGTATTTT. The V and J genes are TRBV7-6 and TRBJ2-3; D may be TRBD1 or TRBD2 (6 bases each). Trimming removed 5 bases at V and 4 bases at J, with 13 bases between. In germline, CDR1 is SGHVS, CDR2 FNYEAQ. The CDR3 has 14 amino acids.

This clonotype was recorded many times. This chain links TRBV5-1 with TRBJ2-7; no reliable D call. CDR3 length: 13 amino acids. With 0 bases removed from V and 0 bases from J, the gap between germline ends came to 4 bases. Germline lookup yields CDR1 SGHRS and CDR2 YFSETQ. The CDR3 DNA reads as TGCGCCAGCAGCTTGGCTAGCTCCTACGAGCAGTACTTC. It codes for CASSLASSYEQYF.

In this sample, this clonotype turned up a few times. Here the CDR3 reads CSARVAVGSGGAHSSYEQYF. CDR3 in DNA: TGCAGTGCTAGAGTCGCCGTCGGTAGCGGGGGGGCCCATAGCTCCTACGAGCAGTACTTC. V gene TRBV20-1 combines with J gene TRBJ2-7, with 11 positions matching TRBD2. Trimming removed 1 base from V and 0 bases from J; junction bases left unmatched: 17. Per germline, CDR1 DFQATT and CDR2 SNEGSKA (reference sequence). CDR3 size: 20 residues.

This clonotype was detected ten times or more. The rearrangement links TRBV25-1 to TRBJ2-1, with D maybe TRBD2 (5 bases). Germline loops: CDR1 MGHDK, CDR2 SYGVNS. Trimming pared 3 bases from V and 0 bases from J, leaving 12 bases between. The CDR3 spans 16 residues. The CDR3 spells CASSDASGSSYNEQFF. In DNA form, the CDR3 reads TGTGCCAGCAGTGACGCCAGCGGCAGCTCCTACAATGAGCAGTTCTTC.

V gene TRBV5-5 combines with J gene TRBJ2-7; TRBD1 agrees at 7 bases. V was clipped by 4 bases and J by 5 bases; unmatched bases: 6. This CDR3 region has 13 residues. Germline assignment: CDR1 SGHKS and CDR2 YYEKEE (reference sequence). The DNA for the CDR3 is TGTGCCAGCAGCCCCGGGACAGTCCACGAGCAGTACTTC. Residues: CASSPGTVHEQYF.

This clonotype has at least ten counts. This chain joins TRBV5-5 and TRBJ2-3, with 9 bases identical to TRBD1. Germline assignment: CDR1 SGHKS and CDR2 YYEKEE (reference sequence). CDR3 length: 17 residues. Unmatched junction bases numbered 11, after V lost 3 bases and J lost 3 bases. The CDR3 DNA reads as TGTGCCAGCAGCTCAAAAACGCCGGGACAGGGAACAGATACGCAGTATTTT. It specifies CASSSKTPGQGTDTQYF.

V gene TRBV4-2 combines with J gene TRBJ2-2; D might be TRBD1 (6 bases). CDR1 is LGHNA, CDR2 YNFKEQ, per germline. Trimming shortened V by 10 bases and J by 5 bases, and 26 bases separated the two germline ends. The CDR3 is 17 residues long. The CDR3 region is CAMGPRPGQGPTGELFF. The CDR3, as DNA: TGTGCCATGGGCCCTCGGCCGGGACAAGGGCCTACCGGGGAGCTGTTTTTT.

This clonotype occurred many times. This chain joins TRBV20-1 and TRBJ2-5, with 13 nucleotides matching TRBD2. J lost 2 bases, V lost 5 bases, and 11 bases had no gene match. CDR3 size: 17 residues. Per the germline V gene, CDR1 is DFQATT and CDR2 is SNEGSKA (reference sequence). CDR3 sequence reads: CSAFRLAGGSIQETQYF. As DNA, the CDR3 is TGCAGTGCTTTTCGACTAGCGGGAGGCTCCATACAAGAGACCCAGTACTTC.

In its sample, this clonotype was seen a few times. V usage is TRBV27 and J usage is TRBJ2-1; D possibly corresponds to TRBD2 (5 bases). Trimming took off 7 bases at V and 1 base at J, with 11 bases between the two ends. Germline loops: CDR1 MNHEY, CDR2 SMNVEV (reference sequence). The CDR3 contains 14 residues. The DNA for the CDR3 is TGTGCCAGCACCGACGGCGGGTCCTACAATGAGCAGTTCTTC. Translating it yields CASTDGGSYNEQFF.

This clonotype was recorded at least ten times. V usage is TRBV7-6 and J usage is TRBJ1-2; 7 positions match TRBD1. In germline, CDR1 is SGHVS, CDR2 FNYEAQ. The V segment lost 5 bases and the J segment 6 bases; nucleotides outside the gene matches: 6. CDR3 size: 13 residues. The CDR3 here is CASSLTGDHGYTF. The CDR3, as DNA: TGTGCCAGCAGCCTAACAGGGGATCATGGCTACACCTTC.

This chain joins TRBV7-2 and TRBJ2-2, with a tentative D call TRBD1 (6 bases). Deletions cut 4 bases from V and 6 bases from J, with 9 bases between. Germline V gives CDR1 SGHTA, CDR2 FQGNSA. The CDR3 sequence is 13 residues long. The CDR3 is CASSSTGSGELFF. The CDR3 DNA is TGTGCCAGCAGCTCCACAGGGTCCGGGGAGCTGTTTTTT.

The rearrangement uses TRBV24-1 and TRBJ2-2; 10 bases are shared with TRBD1. The V gene's germline CDR1 is KGHDR and CDR2 SFDVKD. The CDR3 sequence is 16 residues long. V dropped 6 bases and J dropped 4; count of bases not matched to a gene: 7. This CDR3 is CATSTWGTGATGELFF. In DNA form, the CDR3 reads TGTGCCACCAGTACTTGGGGGACAGGGGCCACCGGGGAGCTGTTTTTT.

This clonotype has ten or more counts. The V and J genes are TRBV28 and TRBJ1-5; tentatively, D is TRBD1 (5 bases). CDR3 size: 14 residues. The germline gives CDR1 MDHEN, CDR2 SYDVKM. Trimming stripped 8 bases from V and 7 bases from J, with 18 bases between. The CDR3 spells CASRGGGTGQPQHF. CDR3 bases: TGTGCCAGCCGCGGGGGGGGGACGGGACAGCCCCAGCATTTT.

This clonotype has only a few counts. CDR3 coding DNA: TGTGCCAGCAGCTCTCAGGTTAATCAGCCCCAGCATTTT. Translated, it gives CASSSQVNQPQHF. V gene TRBV7-2 combines with J gene TRBJ1-5; D remains ambiguous. V dropped 4 bases and J dropped 4 bases, with 8 bases sitting between them. The germline V gene has CDR1 SGHTA and CDR2 FQGNSA. There are 13 residues in the CDR3.

The chain uses TRBV27 and TRBJ1-2; 9 nucleotides align to TRBD1. The germline V gene encodes CDR1 MNHEY and CDR2 SMNVEV (reference sequence). The CDR3 loop spans 12 amino acids. V lost 6 bases, J lost 4 bases, and 0 bases stayed unmatched. CDR3 bases: TGTGCCAGCAGGGACAGGGGCTATGGCTACACCTTC. It is translated as CASRDRGYGYTF.

This clonotype has a count of ten or more. This chain connects TRBV5-1 to TRBJ2-3; TRBD2 aligns across 7 bases. The CDR3 sequence is 17 residues long. With V trimmed by 9 bases and J by 0 bases, 16 bases remained unmatched. The germline V gene has CDR1 SGHRS and CDR2 YFSETQ. The CDR3 nucleotides are TGCGCCACCCTGCCAAATAAAAGCGGGAAGAGCACAGATACGCAGTATTTT. It translates to CATLPNKSGKSTDTQYF.

This clonotype has ten or more counts. The rearrangement uses TRBV4-1 and TRBJ2-3, with D unresolved. The germline V gene encodes CDR1 MGHRA and CDR2 YSYEKL. V gave up 4 bases and J gave up 4 bases, with 9 bases separating them. The CDR3 has 13 residues. CDR3 region: CASSPILSDTQYF. DNA of the CDR3: TGCGCCAGCAGCCCCATCCTTTCAGATACGCAGTATTTT.

The sample holds many counts of this clonotype. This chain connects TRBV15 to TRBJ2-2, with TRBD1 matching 11 bases. Per the germline V gene, CDR1 is LNHNV and CDR2 is YYDKDF (reference sequence). CDR3 length equals 18 residues. V shed 1 base, J shed 5 bases, and the junction held 9 bases outside the gene matches. CDR3 bases: TGTGCCACCAGCAGAGTAGGACAGGGGGCGCTTTGGACCGGGGAGCTGTTTTTT. Translating it yields CATSRVGQGALWTGELFF.

In the case of this clonotype: Germline and junction disagree at one end, which may indicate a read error. This rearrangement joins TRBV3-1 to TRBJ2-3; 7 positions agree with TRBD2. Germline CDR1 is LGHDT and CDR2 is YNNKEL (reference sequence). The CDR3 spans 15 residues. The CDR3 region is CANSHAGVGTDTQYF. For the CDR3, the DNA is TGTGCCAACAGCCACGCGGGAGTCGGGACAGATACGCAGTATTTT.

This clonotype occurred many times. This chain connects TRBV7-9 to TRBJ2-5, with unresolved D. This CDR3 contains 13 residues. Between the trimmed V and J ends, which lost 2 bases and 3 bases, there was a span of 7 bases. Germline V CDR1 and CDR2: SEHNR, FQNEAQ (reference sequence). CDR3 residues: CASSLPSEETQYF. CDR3 sequence (DNA): TGTGCCAGCAGCTTACCCAGTGAAGAGACCCAGTACTTC.

DNA for the CDR3: TGCGCCAGCAGCTTAAACACAGGGGGGAGCTCCTACAATGAGCAGTTCTTC. This encodes CASSLNTGGSSYNEQFF. The genes are TRBV5-1 and TRBJ2-1; 8 nucleotides agree with TRBD1. The CDR3 totals 17 residues. Per germline, CDR1 SGHRS and CDR2 YFSETQ. V dropped 2 bases and J dropped 0; count of bases not matched to a gene: 7. The variable domain in full, completed from reference TRBV5-1 and TRBJ2-1, reads KAGVTQTPRYLIKTRGQQVTLSCSPISGHRSVSWYQQTPGQGLQFLFEYFSETQRNKGNFPGRFSGRQFSNSRSEMNVSTLELGDSALYLCASSLNTGGSSYNEQFFGPGTRLTVL.

This clonotype was seen a few times. This chain uses TRBV7-8 with TRBJ2-3, with D uncertain. The germline gives CDR1 SGHVS, CDR2 FQNEAQ. CDR3 length equals 19 residues. The V gene lost 5 bases and the J gene lost 0 bases, with 24 bases spanning the gap. CDR3 residues: CASSPLRLYTRKSTDTQYF. CDR3 nucleotide sequence: TGTGCCAGCAGCCCACTGCGCCTTTATACACGGAAAAGCACAGATACGCAGTATTTT.